A selection of T cell receptor beta chains follows, all from one sample in a study of TIL therapy for anti-PD-1-resistant metastatic lung cancer. Clones were read by immunoSEQ multiplex PCR, and TCRdb kept only the in-frame ones, dropping some. Here the sample spans tens of thousands of clones, 79% being singletons. The sample here was blood, taken at baseline. The receptor set was obtained from a man aged 65 to 85 with non-small cell lung cancer. CDR3s include the opening cysteine and the closing phenylalanine or tryptophan. Fields, in order: V gene, clone size, J gene, D gene, CDR3 DNA, CDR3 protein. The D gene is left open where the match is weak. Rows give clone size only sometimes, using once, few, many, or a class for an expanded clone.

v_call: TRBV6-5
clone_size: NA
j_call: TRBJ1-2
d_call: TRBD1
cdr3_nt: TGTGCCAGCAGTTACGGAGGGGGCGCGGACTATGGCTACACCTTC
cdr3_aa: CASSYGGGADYGYTF

v_call: TRBV5-6
clone_size: NA
j_call: TRBJ2-7
d_call: TRBD2
cdr3_nt: TGTGCCAGCAGCTTGGCTCTAGCGGCTTCCTACGAGCAGTACTTC
cdr3_aa: CASSLALAASYEQYF

v_call: TRBV5-1
clone_size: NA
j_call: TRBJ1-5
d_call: NA
cdr3_nt: TGCGCCAGCAGCTTGGGCGGGGGCCGGGATCAGCCCCAGCATTTT
cdr3_aa: CASSLGGGRDQPQHF

v_call: TRBV11-2
clone_size: once
j_call: TRBJ2-2
d_call: NA
cdr3_nt: TGTGCCAGCAGTTTGGGGCAGGGGACTTACACCGGGGAGCTGTTTTTT
cdr3_aa: CASSLGQGTYTGELFF

v_call: TRBV9
clone_size: NA
j_call: TRBJ2-3
d_call: NA
cdr3_nt: TGTGCCAGCAGCGTAGAGAGGGTCACAGATACGCAGTATTTT
cdr3_aa: CASSVERVTDTQYF

v_call: TRBV11-2
clone_size: NA
j_call: TRBJ2-7
d_call: NA
cdr3_nt: TGTGCCAGCAGCTTAGGCTTCAGCTCCTACGAGCAGTACTTC
cdr3_aa: CASSLGFSSYEQYF

v_call: TRBV6-1
clone_size: NA
j_call: TRBJ2-2
d_call: NA
cdr3_nt: TGTGCCAGCAGTGTTAGCTCCGGGGAGCTGTTTTTT
cdr3_aa: CASSVSSGELFF

v_call: TRBV11-2
clone_size: NA
j_call: TRBJ1-2
d_call: NA
cdr3_nt: TGTGCCAGCAGCTTACAGGGTTATGGCTACACCTTC
cdr3_aa: CASSLQGYGYTF

v_call: TRBV7-6
clone_size: NA
j_call: TRBJ2-3
d_call: NA
cdr3_nt: TGTGCCAGCAGCCCCTACAGTAGCACAGATACGCAGTATTTT
cdr3_aa: CASSPYSSTDTQYF

v_call: TRBV10-3
clone_size: NA
j_call: TRBJ2-7
d_call: NA
cdr3_nt: TGTGCCATCAGTGAGTCCCTCCAGCAGTACTTC
cdr3_aa: CAISESLQQYF

v_call: TRBV10-2
clone_size: NA
j_call: TRBJ2-5
d_call: TRBD2
cdr3_nt: TGCGCCAGCAGTGAGCCGGGACTAGCGGGCAGAGAGACCCAGTACTTC
cdr3_aa: CASSEPGLAGRETQYF

v_call: TRBV7-3
clone_size: NA
j_call: TRBJ1-2
d_call: TRBD1
cdr3_nt: TGTGCCAGCAGCTTAACGCTGACAGGGCAAGAAGGCTACACCTTC
cdr3_aa: CASSLTLTGQEGYTF

v_call: TRBV18
clone_size: few
j_call: TRBJ2-3
d_call: TRBD1
cdr3_nt: TGTGCCAGCTCACCACCGCAGGGGGCTCGGACAGATACGCAGTATTTT
cdr3_aa: CASSPPQGARTDTQYF

v_call: TRBV4-1
clone_size: NA
j_call: TRBJ2-5
d_call: NA
cdr3_nt: TGCGCCAGCAGCCAAGATCCGGACGAGACCCAGTACTTC
cdr3_aa: CASSQDPDETQYF

v_call: TRBV7-9
clone_size: NA
j_call: TRBJ2-3
d_call: TRBD2
cdr3_nt: TGTGCCAGCAGTTTAGCGGGAGCCACAGATACGCAGTATTTT
cdr3_aa: CASSLAGATDTQYF

v_call: TRBV18
clone_size: NA
j_call: TRBJ2-7
d_call: NA
cdr3_nt: TGTGCCAGCTCACCAGGCGGCTTAGGCGAGCAGTACTTC
cdr3_aa: CASSPGGLGEQYF

v_call: TRBV5-1
clone_size: NA
j_call: TRBJ2-1
d_call: NA
cdr3_nt: TGCGCCAGCAGCTTGGCTAGCAGCTCCTACAATGAGCAGTTCTTC
cdr3_aa: CASSLASSSYNEQFF

v_call: TRBV5-5
clone_size: NA
j_call: TRBJ2-1
d_call: TRBD2
cdr3_nt: TGTGCCAGCAGCCGGGCGGGAGGGTACAATGAGCAGTTCTTC
cdr3_aa: CASSRAGGYNEQFF

v_call: TRBV5-6
clone_size: NA
j_call: TRBJ2-7
d_call: NA
cdr3_nt: TGTGCCAGCAGCCCCTCCGGCGGGGTAGGGGAGCAGTACTTC
cdr3_aa: CASSPSGGVGEQYF

v_call: TRBV14
clone_size: NA
j_call: TRBJ1-1
d_call: TRBD1
cdr3_nt: TGTGCCAGCAGTAGTGGACAGGGGTTAGCTTTCTTT
cdr3_aa: CASSSGQGLAFF

v_call: TRBV2
clone_size: NA
j_call: TRBJ1-2
d_call: TRBD1
cdr3_nt: TGTGCCAGCAGTGATTTGGGACAGGGACCGTATGGCTACACCTTC
cdr3_aa: CASSDLGQGPYGYTF

v_call: TRBV5-1
clone_size: NA
j_call: TRBJ2-7
d_call: NA
cdr3_nt: TGCGCCAGCAGCCGGGACGGGAGCTCCTACGAGCAGTACTTC
cdr3_aa: CASSRDGSSYEQYF

v_call: TRBV6-1
clone_size: NA
j_call: TRBJ2-7
d_call: NA
cdr3_nt: TGTGCCAGCAGTCTGGACGGGTACGAGCAGTACTTC
cdr3_aa: CASSLDGYEQYF

v_call: TRBV7-2
clone_size: NA
j_call: TRBJ2-5
d_call: NA
cdr3_nt: TGTGCCAGCAGCTTAAACGCAATCCAAGAGACCCAGTACTTC
cdr3_aa: CASSLNAIQETQYF

v_call: TRBV27
clone_size: NA
j_call: TRBJ2-5
d_call: NA
cdr3_nt: TGTGCCAGCAAGTTTACGGGGGGCCGAGAGACCCAGTACTTC
cdr3_aa: CASKFTGGRETQYF

v_call: TRBV19
clone_size: NA
j_call: TRBJ1-5
d_call: NA
cdr3_nt: TGTGCCAGTAGTAGGGTCAGGGGTCAGCCCCAGCATTTT
cdr3_aa: CASSRVRGQPQHF

v_call: TRBV6-5
clone_size: NA
j_call: TRBJ1-1
d_call: NA
cdr3_nt: TGTGCCAGCAGTTACTCGGGGGTCGCGGACACTGAAGCTTTCTTT
cdr3_aa: CASSYSGVADTEAFF

v_call: TRBV7-2
clone_size: NA
j_call: TRBJ1-4
d_call: NA
cdr3_nt: TGTGCCAGCAGCTCTCTTGCGATGAATCATGAAAAACTGTTTTTT
cdr3_aa: CASSSLAMNHEKLFF

v_call: TRBV10-3
clone_size: NA
j_call: TRBJ2-3
d_call: NA
cdr3_nt: TGTGCCCATAAGGGCCAGGAGAACACAGATACGCAGTATTTT
cdr3_aa: CAHKGQENTDTQYF

v_call: TRBV28
clone_size: NA
j_call: TRBJ2-1
d_call: NA
cdr3_nt: TGTGCCAGCAGTGTGATTTACAATGAGCAGTTCTTC
cdr3_aa: CASSVIYNEQFF

v_call: TRBV5-1
clone_size: NA
j_call: TRBJ2-1
d_call: NA
cdr3_nt: TGCGCCAGCAGCTTGGAGGGGATTACCGGGTACTCCTACAATGAGCAGTTCTTC
cdr3_aa: CASSLEGITGYSYNEQFF

v_call: TRBV6-1
clone_size: NA
j_call: TRBJ1-1
d_call: NA
cdr3_nt: TGTGCCAGCAGTGCGGGCGACAGAGGCACTGAAGCTTTCTTT
cdr3_aa: CASSAGDRGTEAFF

v_call: TRBV14
clone_size: hyperexpanded
j_call: TRBJ2-7
d_call: NA
cdr3_nt: TGTGCCAGCAGCCCCTGGCGGGACCACGAGCAGTACTTC
cdr3_aa: CASSPWRDHEQYF

v_call: TRBV19
clone_size: NA
j_call: TRBJ2-2
d_call: TRBD1
cdr3_nt: TGTGCCAGTAAGGGGACAGGTAAAACCGGGGAGCTGTTTTTT
cdr3_aa: CASKGTGKTGELFF

v_call: TRBV27
clone_size: NA
j_call: TRBJ1-2
d_call: NA
cdr3_nt: TGTGCCGCAAGCGGGGGGGGAACCAACTATGGCTACACCTTC
cdr3_aa: CAASGGGTNYGYTF

v_call: TRBV19
clone_size: NA
j_call: TRBJ1-1
d_call: TRBD1
cdr3_nt: TGTGCCAGTAGTAATACAGGGGCGAACACTGAAGCTTTCTTT
cdr3_aa: CASSNTGANTEAFF

v_call: TRBV15
clone_size: NA
j_call: TRBJ2-1
d_call: TRBD2
cdr3_nt: TGTGCCACCAGCAGACCATTCGGGACTAGCATTGACAATGAGCAGTTCTTC
cdr3_aa: CATSRPFGTSIDNEQFF

v_call: TRBV7-3
clone_size: NA
j_call: TRBJ2-1
d_call: NA
cdr3_nt: TGTGCCAGCAGCTTAAATGGGTTGTACAATGAGCAGTTCTTC
cdr3_aa: CASSLNGLYNEQFF

v_call: TRBV7-9
clone_size: once
j_call: TRBJ2-3
d_call: NA
cdr3_nt: TGTGCCAGCAGCCCGTCTATGGATACGCAGTATTTT
cdr3_aa: CASSPSMDTQYF

v_call: TRBV29-1
clone_size: NA
j_call: TRBJ2-3
d_call: TRBD2
cdr3_nt: TGCAGCGTCGGTAAGATAGCGGGAGTTCCAGATACGCAGTATTTT
cdr3_aa: CSVGKIAGVPDTQYF

v_call: TRBV7-2
clone_size: once
j_call: TRBJ1-6
d_call: TRBD1
cdr3_nt: TGTGCCAGCAGCTTAGTAGGGACAGGGGCTGGTTCACCCCTCCACTTT
cdr3_aa: CASSLVGTGAGSPLHF

v_call: TRBV19
clone_size: NA
j_call: TRBJ2-1
d_call: NA
cdr3_nt: TGTGCCAGCAGGCGGGGAAATGAGCAGTTCTTC
cdr3_aa: CASRRGNEQFF

v_call: TRBV5-1
clone_size: NA
j_call: TRBJ2-5
d_call: NA
cdr3_nt: TGCGCCAGCAGCTTGGGGCAGGTTCAAGAGACCCAGTACTTC
cdr3_aa: CASSLGQVQETQYF

v_call: TRBV13
clone_size: NA
j_call: TRBJ2-3
d_call: TRBD2
cdr3_nt: TGTGCCAGCAGCTCGGGACTAGCGGGAAAGACAGATACGCAGTATTTT
cdr3_aa: CASSSGLAGKTDTQYF

v_call: TRBV6-1
clone_size: NA
j_call: TRBJ1-5
d_call: NA
cdr3_nt: TGTGCCAGCAGACAGGGTCGCAATCAGCCCCAGCATTTT
cdr3_aa: CASRQGRNQPQHF

v_call: TRBV7-9
clone_size: NA
j_call: TRBJ2-1
d_call: NA
cdr3_nt: TGTGCCAGCGGGGTAGGGAATGAGCAGTTCTTC
cdr3_aa: CASGVGNEQFF